This T cell receptor (beta chain) was sequenced for a study of cytomegalovirus exposure and HLA in healthy donors. Notes on the study in general: Specific recognition of CMV antigens was confirmed in vitro for a few chains (all CMV-associated).

The V gene's germline CDR1 is SGHTA and CDR2 FQGNSA. V trimming: 11 bases; J trimming: 2 bases; junction bases outside the gene matches: 18. The CDR3 is made up of 18 amino acids. Produced via immunoSEQ multiplex PCR; TCRdb's table is partial and in-frame only. The sample records 60,000 to 90,000 clones, roughly 94% being singletons. About this clone: Its specificity is not known.

Sample: PBMCs. The receptor comes from a woman under 30 in good health and CMV-seronegative. This chain uses TRBV7-2 with TRBJ2-5; 12 nucleotides agree with TRBD2. CDR3 protein: CASQLTSSGGARQETQYF. CDR3 nucleotide sequence: TGTGCCTCCCAACTTACTTCTAGCGGGGGGGCGCGGCAAGAGACCCAGTACTTC.